The 2 T cell receptor beta chains presented below share a single source sample, sequenced in a study of glioma-infiltrating T cells (dated by TCRdb to the mid-2010s). TCRdb names Illumina MiSeq as the instrument used. The iRepertoire nested amplicon-rescue multiplex PCR (arm-PCR) platform was used to amplify TCR alpha and beta CDR3 regions from RNA. Clones were called with MiXCR by TCRdb after fastp trimmed the public reads at Q25, and only in-frame beta chains were retained. Identical CDR3 protein sequences are pooled into one entry, listed with their most common genes and DNA. The sample includes about 140,000 distinct CDR3 sequences, with roughly 43% observed a single time. The top ten constitute 15% to 25% of the sample. The sample taken for sequencing was glioma tissue, nonneoplastic brain tissue, or PBMCs (not recorded which). The receptors here all came from a human donor with low-grade glioma or glioblastoma, undergoing nonglioma brain surgery, or in good health (not recorded which).

This clonotype was recorded a few times. V is TRBV20-1 and J is TRBJ2-7, with D maybe TRBD1 (5 bases). The CDR3 has 14 residues. Deletions cut 2 bases from V and 5 bases from J, with 16 bases between. The germline CDR1 and CDR2 sequences are DFQATT and SNEGSKA (reference sequence). This chain's CDR3 is CSARKAGLLDEQYF. CDR3 bases: TGCAGTGCTAGAAAGGCAGGGCTTCTAGACGAGCAGTACTTC.

This clonotype was seen more than once but under ten times. V and J are TRBV7-9 and TRBJ2-5; no reliable D call. CDR1 and CDR2 from the germline V gene are SEHNR and FQNEAQ (reference sequence). This CDR3 is 11 amino acids long. V was pared by 5 bases and J by 5 bases, with 6 bases between. The DNA of the CDR3 is TGTGCCAGCAGCCACTCGGAGACCCAGTACTTC. As protein: CASSHSETQYF.